These 21 T cell receptor beta chains originate from one sample sequenced in a study of shared T cell receptors in the human thymus. Measured with immunoSEQ multiplex PCR; TCRdb has only the in-frame clones, and not every one. The table records hundreds of thousands of clones, 70% to 90% of them present only once. The same data also contributed to another study, on human thymus T cells.

Sample: thymocytes. The receptors shown here come from a girl under two years old with a congenital heart defect.

The sample holds one count of this clone. The chain has TRBV7-6 and TRBJ2-5, with TRBD1 as a possible D gene (5 bases). Germline values: CDR1 SGHVS, CDR2 FNYEAQ. Trimming removed 5 bases from V and 6 bases from J, with 16 bases in between. This CDR3 has 14 amino acids. The CDR3 protein is CASSPVGAGKTQYF. CDR3 nucleotides: TGTGCCAGCAGCCCGGTAGGGGCCGGAAAGACCCAGTACTTC. Supplemented by reference TRBV7-6 and TRBJ2-5, the full variable domain reads GAGVSQSPRYKVTKRGQDVALRCDPISGHVSLYWYRQALGQGPEFLTYFNYEAQQDKSGLPNDRFSAERPEGSISTLTIQRTEQRDSAMYRCASSPVGAGKTQYFGPGTRLLVL.

The chain employs TRBV10-3 and TRBJ2-7; no clear D. The CDR3 length is 13 residues. V lost 6 bases to trimming and J lost 0 bases, with 9 bases between them. Germline V CDR1 and CDR2: ENHRY, SYGVKD. The CDR3 here is CAISQSISYEQYF. In nucleotides, the CDR3 is TGTGCCATCAGCCAGTCCATCTCCTACGAGCAGTACTTC.

The chain uses TRBV7-8 and TRBJ2-7; 12 bases map to TRBD2. This CDR3 is 17 amino acids long. Trimming cost V 5 bases and J 5 bases; bases outside gene matches: 13. Germline lookup yields CDR1 SGHVS and CDR2 FQNEAQ. Here the CDR3 reads CASSPGLAGGVKDEQYF. DNA of the CDR3: TGTGCCAGCAGCCCCGGTCTAGCGGGGGGGGTGAAGGACGAGCAGTACTTC.

This clone has a single count. This chain links TRBV28 with TRBJ1-1; 8 nucleotides agree with TRBD1. CDR1 MDHEN and CDR2 SYDVKM come from the germline V gene. The CDR3 is made up of 17 amino acids. The V gene end was trimmed by 7 bases and the J gene end by 1 base; junction bases not matched to a gene: 14. The CDR3 here is CASILELLGQGNTEAFF. CDR3 DNA: TGTGCCAGCATCCTCGAGCTTCTTGGACAGGGGAACACTGAAGCTTTCTTT.

This clone was observed once. This rearrangement joins TRBV18 to TRBJ2-3, with 7 nucleotides matching TRBD2. V was pared by 4 bases and J by 1 base, with 5 bases of the junction left unmatched. Per the germline V gene, CDR1 is KGHSH and CDR2 is LQKENI. CDR3 size: 15 residues. DNA of the CDR3: TGTGCCAGCTCACGGGCCAGCGGGGGCACAGATACGCAGTATTTT. It yields the protein CASSRASGGTDTQYF.

This chain uses TRBV4-2 with TRBJ2-7; TRBD2 matches at 8 bases. The ends lost 4 bases at V and 2 bases at J; junction bases unmatched: 13. The CDR3 runs to 17 residues. The germline CDR1 and CDR2 sequences are LGHNA and YNFKEQ. The CDR3 protein is CASSLIGDERGPYEQYF. In DNA, the CDR3 is TGTGCCAGCAGCCTGATCGGGGATGAGCGGGGGCCCTACGAGCAGTACTTC.

The chain is built from TRBV28 and TRBJ1-4; TRBD1 agrees at 10 bases. The V segment lost 4 bases and the J segment 0 bases; nucleotides outside the gene matches: 23. CDR1 and CDR2 from the germline V gene are MDHEN and SYDVKM. This CDR3 has 23 residues. The CDR3 spells CASSSIDRPDRGLGRATNEKLFF. The CDR3, as DNA: TGTGCCAGCAGTTCCATAGACCGACCAGACAGGGGGCTTGGGCGAGCAACTAATGAAAAACTGTTTTTT.

V and J are TRBV27 and TRBJ2-3, with 8 bases lining up with TRBD1. Germline loops: CDR1 MNHEY, CDR2 SMNVEV (reference sequence). The J segment lost 3 bases and the V segment lost 2 bases, leaving 7 bases of the junction unmatched. The CDR3 has 16 amino acids. CDR3 amino acids: CASSLRGQALTDTQYF. CDR3 bases: TGTGCCAGCAGTTTAAGGGGACAGGCGTTGACAGATACGCAGTATTTT.

This clone was seen only once. CDR3 DNA: TGTGCCAGCAGCTTCTCCCCGAACACTGAAGCTTTCTTT. Protein product: CASSFSPNTEAFF. V usage is TRBV5-8 and J usage is TRBJ1-1, with D unresolved. V dropped 2 bases and J dropped 1 base, with 6 bases sitting between them. The CDR3 is made up of 13 amino acids. The germline CDR1 and CDR2 sequences are SGHTS and YDEGEE.

This chain links TRBV10-3 with TRBJ2-3; TRBD1 matches at 10 bases. After removal of 6 bases from V and 6 bases from J, the junction contained 15 bases not matched to a gene. The CDR3 contains 17 residues. Germline V lookup: CDR1 ENHRY, CDR2 SYGVKD. Here the CDR3 reads CAIRRGLRDRGPDTQYF. The DNA of the CDR3 is TGTGCCATCAGGAGGGGCCTCCGGGACAGGGGACCGGATACGCAGTATTTT.

This chain connects TRBV10-1 to TRBJ2-7; TRBD1 agrees at 7 bases. J was trimmed by 3 bases and V by 9 bases; bases with no gene match: 8. This CDR3 has 13 amino acids. The V gene's germline CDR1 is WNHNN and CDR2 SYGVQD (reference sequence). This chain's CDR3 is CASFSGQDYEQYF. The CDR3 bases are TGCGCCAGTTTCTCCGGACAGGACTACGAGCAGTACTTC.

The genes are TRBV5-1 and TRBJ1-1; 9 bases are shared with TRBD1. The CDR3 runs 14 residues. CDR1 and CDR2 from the germline V gene are SGHRS and YFSETQ. After removal of 4 bases from V and 5 bases from J, the junction contained 6 bases not matched to a gene. CDR3 sequence: CASSKTDRGTEAFF. DNA for the CDR3: TGCGCCAGCAGCAAAACGGACAGGGGTACTGAAGCTTTCTTT. Full variable domain (missing parts from reference TRBV5-1 and TRBJ1-1): KAGVTQTPRYLIKTRGQQVTLSCSPISGHRSVSWYQQTPGQGLQFLFEYFSETQRNKGNFPGRFSGRQFSNSRSEMNVSTLELGDSALYLCASSKTDRGTEAFFGQGTRLTVV.

J is TRBJ2-3 and V is TRBV29-1; 8 positions match TRBD2. V lost 1 base, J lost 5 bases, and 11 bases stayed unmatched. The CDR3 totals 16 residues. CDR1 and CDR2 (germline): SQVTM, ANQGSEA. The CDR3 here is CSVEGAYGGGRDTQYF. The CDR3 DNA follows: TGCAGCGTTGAAGGTGCCTACGGGGGGGGGAGAGATACGCAGTATTTT.

In DNA form, the CDR3 reads TGTGCCAGCAGTTGGGACAGGGGTGCTCTACCCTCTGGAAACACCATATATTTT. Residues: CASSWDRGALPSGNTIYF. The chain has TRBV5-8 and TRBJ1-3; 10 bases match TRBD1. V was clipped by 5 bases and J by 0 bases; unmatched bases: 11. The CDR3 spans 18 residues. Germline loops: CDR1 SGHTS, CDR2 YDEGEE.

This clone was seen more than once but under ten times. The V call is TRBV10-2, the J call TRBJ2-7, with 7 bases fitting TRBD1. The CDR3 has 14 residues. V shed 3 bases and J 5 bases; nucleotides not matched to a gene: 7. Germline CDR1 WSHSY, CDR2 SAAADI. Written as DNA, the CDR3 is TGCGCCAGCAGTGATAGCGACAGGGTGCACGAGCAGTACTTC. Its translation is CASSDSDRVHEQYF.

The table lists this clone with a count of one. This chain joins TRBV4-3 and TRBJ1-2; the match to TRBD1 covers 8 bases. After removal of 1 base from V and 10 bases from J, the junction contained 14 bases not matched to a gene. CDR1 and CDR2 (germline): LGHNA, YSLEER. The CDR3 runs 16 residues. CDR3 sequence: CASSQVLPRQGKDYTF. The CDR3 bases are TGCGCCAGCAGCCAAGTTCTACCTAGACAGGGGAAGGACTACACCTTC.

The J gene is TRBJ2-7, the V gene TRBV7-3; a weak D match, TRBD1 (7 bases). Looked up from germline, CDR1 is SGHTA and CDR2 is FQGTGA. V lost 6 bases and J 5 bases, leaving 20 bases between the germline ends. The CDR3 contains 15 residues. The CDR3 protein is CASSHTGAGSDEQYF. For the CDR3, the DNA is TGTGCCAGCAGTCACACAGGGGCGGGGTCGGACGAGCAGTACTTC.

Note on this clone: The same CDR3 is also encoded by other DNA sequences in this sample. The rearrangement links TRBV4-3 to TRBJ1-1, with D unresolved. The CDR3 totals 14 residues. Trimming removed 3 bases from V and 1 base from J, with 9 bases in between. Germline CDR1 LGHNA, CDR2 YSLEER. The CDR3 here is CASSQVSGNTEAFF. The CDR3 DNA is TGCGCCAGCAGCCAGGTATCAGGGAACACTGAAGCTTTCTTT.

CDR3 protein: CASGLDRWTGVNTGELFF. For the CDR3, the DNA is TGTGCTAGTGGTTTGGACCGTTGGACAGGGGTGAACACCGGGGAGCTGTTTTTT. V gene TRBV12-5 combines with J gene TRBJ2-2, with 9 nucleotides matching TRBD1. This CDR3 has 18 residues. In germline, CDR1 is LGHNT, CDR2 FRNRAP. Trimming removed 1 base from V and 1 base from J; junction bases left unmatched: 7.

This sequence joins TRBV23-1 and TRBJ2-5, with 13 bases that match TRBD2. TRBV23-1 is an ORF for which the function is uncertain. CDR3 size: 15 residues. After removal of 4 bases from V and 5 bases from J, the junction contained 4 bases not matched to a gene. As DNA, the CDR3 is TGCGCCAGCAGTCTGGGACTAGCGGGGACGGAGACCCAGTACTTC. This translates into CASSLGLAGTETQYF.

The rearrangement joins TRBV18 to TRBJ1-5; D possibly corresponds to TRBD1 (6 bases). The germline V gene has CDR1 KGHSH and CDR2 LQKENI. This CDR3 contains 15 residues. Trimming left V 6 bases short and J 1 base short, with 13 bases between. This CDR3 reads CASSARGASNQPQHF. CDR3 coding DNA: TGTGCCAGCTCGGCCAGGGGAGCAAGCAATCAGCCCCAGCATTTT.